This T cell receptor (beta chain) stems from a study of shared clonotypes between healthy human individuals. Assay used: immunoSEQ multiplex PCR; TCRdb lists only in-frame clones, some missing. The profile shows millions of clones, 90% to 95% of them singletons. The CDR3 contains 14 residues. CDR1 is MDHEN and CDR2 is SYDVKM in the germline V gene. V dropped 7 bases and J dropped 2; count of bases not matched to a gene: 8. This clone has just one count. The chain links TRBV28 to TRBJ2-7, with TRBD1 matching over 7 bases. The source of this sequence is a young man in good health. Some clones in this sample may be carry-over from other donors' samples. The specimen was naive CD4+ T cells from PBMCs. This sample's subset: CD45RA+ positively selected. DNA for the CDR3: TGTGCCAGCAATAGACAGGGCAAACCCTACGAGCAGTACTTC. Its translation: CASNRQGKPYEQYF.